This is a list of T cell receptor beta chains from one sample in a study of CD8 T cells in ankylosing spondylitis. TCRdb itself ran the 5' RACE reads through MiXCR, one entry per CDR3 protein. The table records 55,000 or so distinct CDR3 sequences, 7.4% of them present only once. Sequenced: blood, either unsorted or a sorted T cell fraction (not recorded which). The receptors come from a female donor with ankylosing spondylitis or in good health (not recorded which). Each CDR3 is given with its conserved first and last residue. D genes are given only for firm matches. Only part of the rows carry a size: once, few, many, or a class if the clone is expanded.

j_call: TRBJ2-6; d_call: -; cdr3_length: 16; v_call: TRBV5-1; clone_size: many; cdr3_aa: CATSSIPFSGANVLTF; cdr3_nt: TGCGCCACCTCATCCATACCGTTCTCTGGGGCCAACGTCCTGACTTTC
j_call: TRBJ1-3; d_call: -; cdr3_length: 14; v_call: TRBV2; clone_size: many; cdr3_aa: CASNPGTSGNTIYF; cdr3_nt: TGTGCCAGCAACCCGGGGACCTCTGGAAACACCATATATTTT
j_call: TRBJ1-4; d_call: TRBD1; cdr3_length: 16; v_call: TRBV20-1; clone_size: many; cdr3_aa: CSARELGRGQSEKLFF; cdr3_nt: TGCAGTGCTAGAGAGTTAGGCAGGGGGCAGTCAGAAAAACTGTTTTTT
j_call: TRBJ1-2; d_call: -; cdr3_length: 15; v_call: TRBV20-1; clone_size: many; cdr3_aa: CSAQPADRPPYGYTF; cdr3_nt: TGCAGTGCCCAGCCGGCAGACCGACCGCCCTATGGCTACACCTTC
j_call: TRBJ2-1; d_call: TRBD2; cdr3_length: 13; v_call: TRBV11-2; clone_size: few; cdr3_aa: CASSSRTRQEQFF; cdr3_nt: TGTGCCAGCAGCTCAAGGACTAGACAGGAGCAGTTCTTC
j_call: TRBJ1-1; d_call: -; cdr3_length: 15; v_call: TRBV11-2; clone_size: -; cdr3_aa: CASSLVGGRGTEAFF; cdr3_nt: TGTGCCAGCAGCTTAGTGGGGGGGCGCGGCACTGAAGCTTTCTTT
j_call: TRBJ2-1; d_call: -; cdr3_length: 15; v_call: TRBV29-1; clone_size: -; cdr3_aa: CSVDPDSGGYNEQFF; cdr3_nt: TGCAGCGTTGACCCGGACAGTGGAGGGTACAATGAGCAGTTCTTC
j_call: TRBJ2-3; d_call: -; cdr3_length: 15; v_call: TRBV5-4; clone_size: -; cdr3_aa: CASSLPTGATDTQYF; cdr3_nt: TGTGCCAGCAGCTTGCCAACCGGAGCCACAGATACGCAGTATTTT
j_call: TRBJ1-2; d_call: TRBD1; cdr3_length: 15; v_call: TRBV20-1; clone_size: many; cdr3_aa: CSARDWRGQIYGYTF; cdr3_nt: TGCAGTGCTAGAGATTGGAGGGGACAGATCTATGGCTACACCTTC
j_call: TRBJ1-4; d_call: -; cdr3_length: 16; v_call: TRBV7-6; clone_size: many; cdr3_aa: CASSLAGRGLNEKLFF; cdr3_nt: TGTGCCAGCAGCTTAGCGGGGAGAGGACTCAATGAAAAACTGTTTTTT
j_call: TRBJ1-6; d_call: -; cdr3_length: 17; v_call: TRBV6-1; clone_size: many; cdr3_aa: CASSENGVEWDNSPLHF; cdr3_nt: TGTGCCAGCAGTGAAAATGGGGTGGAGTGGGACAATTCACCCCTCCACTTT
j_call: TRBJ2-5; d_call: -; cdr3_length: 14; v_call: TRBV15; clone_size: many; cdr3_aa: CATSRDRASWDQYF; cdr3_nt: TGTGCCACCAGCAGAGATCGCGCCTCATGGGACCAGTACTTC
j_call: TRBJ2-3; d_call: TRBD2; cdr3_length: 14; v_call: TRBV29-1; clone_size: many; cdr3_aa: CSVASGARTDTQYF; cdr3_nt: TGCAGCGTTGCGAGCGGGGCTCGCACAGATACGCAGTATTTT
j_call: TRBJ2-1; d_call: -; cdr3_length: 14; v_call: TRBV19; clone_size: many; cdr3_aa: CASRLKSSYNEQFF; cdr3_nt: TGTGCCAGTAGGCTCAAGAGCTCCTACAATGAGCAGTTCTTC
j_call: TRBJ2-3; d_call: TRBD2; cdr3_length: 18; v_call: TRBV11-2; clone_size: few; cdr3_aa: CASSYPISGGAGADTQYF; cdr3_nt: TGTGCCAGCAGCTACCCGATTAGCGGGGGGGCGGGGGCAGATACGCAGTATTTT
j_call: TRBJ2-3; d_call: -; cdr3_length: 13; v_call: TRBV15; clone_size: many; cdr3_aa: CATLNFHGDTQYF; cdr3_nt: TGTGCCACCCTCAACTTCCACGGAGATACGCAGTATTTT
j_call: TRBJ1-3; d_call: -; cdr3_length: 16; v_call: TRBV6-5; clone_size: many; cdr3_aa: CASSYSWVPTGNTIYF; cdr3_nt: TGTGCCAGCAGTTACTCTTGGGTACCCACTGGAAACACCATATATTTT
j_call: TRBJ1-1; d_call: -; cdr3_length: 15; v_call: TRBV11-3; clone_size: -; cdr3_aa: CASNLVTGLNTEAFF; cdr3_nt: TGTGCCAGCAACTTAGTTACAGGGCTGAACACTGAAGCTTTCTTT
j_call: TRBJ1-5; d_call: -; cdr3_length: 13; v_call: TRBV10-3; clone_size: many; cdr3_aa: CAIRDTGNQPQHF; cdr3_nt: TGTGCCATCAGGGATACAGGGAATCAGCCCCAGCATTTT
j_call: TRBJ1-5; d_call: -; cdr3_length: 17; v_call: TRBV19; clone_size: few; cdr3_aa: CASSIGGAGSRNQPQHF; cdr3_nt: TGTGCCAGTAGTATCGGTGGGGCAGGGTCCCGTAATCAGCCCCAGCATTTT
j_call: TRBJ1-1; d_call: -; cdr3_length: 15; v_call: TRBV7-6; clone_size: -; cdr3_aa: CASSLASYSGFGAFF; cdr3_nt: TGTGCCAGCAGCTTAGCGAGTTATAGTGGGTTTGGGGCTTTCTTT
j_call: TRBJ1-1; d_call: -; cdr3_length: 11; v_call: TRBV30; clone_size: many; cdr3_aa: CAWRAYTEAFF; cdr3_nt: TGTGCCTGGAGGGCTTACACTGAAGCTTTCTTT
j_call: TRBJ2-7; d_call: -; cdr3_length: 13; v_call: TRBV7-3; clone_size: many; cdr3_aa: CASSAGHSYEQYF; cdr3_nt: TGTGCCAGCAGCGCAGGACACAGCTACGAGCAGTACTTC
j_call: TRBJ1-1; d_call: -; cdr3_length: 15; v_call: TRBV5-1; clone_size: many; cdr3_aa: CASSSDGVVNTEAFF; cdr3_nt: TGCGCCAGCAGCTCAGACGGGGTCGTGAACACTGAAGCTTTCTTT
j_call: TRBJ2-3; d_call: TRBD2; cdr3_length: 16; v_call: TRBV18; clone_size: many; cdr3_aa: CASSPRGSGSTDTQYF; cdr3_nt: TGTGCCAGCTCACCACGGGGTAGCGGGAGCACAGATACGCAGTATTTT
j_call: TRBJ2-7; d_call: -; cdr3_length: 14; v_call: TRBV7-2; clone_size: -; cdr3_aa: CASSSRSSSYEQYF; cdr3_nt: TGTGCCAGCAGCTCACGCTCTAGCTCATACGAGCAGTACTTC
j_call: TRBJ1-1; d_call: -; cdr3_length: 14; v_call: TRBV2; clone_size: many; cdr3_aa: CASSESPEDTEAFF; cdr3_nt: TGTGCCAGCAGTGAAAGCCCAGAAGACACTGAAGCTTTCTTT
j_call: TRBJ2-3; d_call: -; cdr3_length: 13; v_call: TRBV6-6; clone_size: -; cdr3_aa: CASTLGGSDTQYF; cdr3_nt: TGTGCCAGCACCCTCGGAGGGTCAGATACGCAGTATTTT
j_call: TRBJ2-5; d_call: -; cdr3_length: 16; v_call: TRBV5-1; clone_size: -; cdr3_aa: CASSLAGFPAPKTQYF; cdr3_nt: TGCGCCAGCAGCTTGGCCGGGTTTCCAGCCCCCAAGACCCAGTACTTC
j_call: TRBJ1-1; d_call: -; cdr3_length: 12; v_call: TRBV12-3/TRBV12-4; clone_size: many; cdr3_aa: CASSLGAPEAFF; cdr3_nt: TGTGCCAGCAGTTTGGGAGCCCCTGAAGCTTTCTTT
j_call: TRBJ1-2; d_call: -; cdr3_length: 13; v_call: TRBV5-6; clone_size: many; cdr3_aa: CASFLGQGFGYTF; cdr3_nt: TGTGCCAGCTTCCTGGGACAAGGGTTTGGCTACACCTTC
j_call: TRBJ2-7; d_call: -; cdr3_length: 16; v_call: TRBV4-2; clone_size: many; cdr3_aa: CASSQDGAGGSYEQYF; cdr3_nt: TGTGCCAGCAGCCAAGATGGGGCAGGGGGGTCCTACGAGCAGTACTTC
j_call: TRBJ1-1; d_call: -; cdr3_length: 10; v_call: TRBV29-1; clone_size: many; cdr3_aa: CSVHRAEAFF; cdr3_nt: TGCAGCGTCCACAGGGCCGAAGCTTTCTTT
j_call: TRBJ2-7; d_call: -; cdr3_length: 13; v_call: TRBV6-2/TRBV6-3; clone_size: many; cdr3_aa: CASKTGTRGEQYF; cdr3_nt: TGTGCCAGCAAAACCGGGACTCGAGGAGAGCAGTACTTC
j_call: TRBJ1-2; d_call: -; cdr3_length: 12; v_call: TRBV20-1; clone_size: many; cdr3_aa: CSASGGAYGYTF; cdr3_nt: TGCAGTGCTAGTGGGGGGGCTTATGGCTACACCTTC
j_call: TRBJ1-2; d_call: -; cdr3_length: 12; v_call: TRBV7-2; clone_size: -; cdr3_aa: CASSLAYYGYTF; cdr3_nt: TGTGCCAGCAGCCTTGCTTACTATGGCTACACCTTC
j_call: TRBJ1-1; d_call: -; cdr3_length: 13; v_call: TRBV7-8; clone_size: many; cdr3_aa: CASSLGWNTEAFF; cdr3_nt: TGTGCCAGCAGCTTAGGGTGGAACACTGAAGCTTTCTTT
j_call: TRBJ2-7; d_call: -; cdr3_length: 13; v_call: TRBV12-3/TRBV12-4; clone_size: medium-sized; cdr3_aa: CASSSHTGNEQYF; cdr3_nt: TGTGCCAGCAGTTCCCATACGGGGAACGAGCAGTACTTC
j_call: TRBJ2-6; d_call: TRBD2; cdr3_length: 16; v_call: TRBV5-1; clone_size: many; cdr3_aa: CASSFSGLAGANVLTF; cdr3_nt: TGCGCCAGCAGCTTTTCAGGACTAGCTGGGGCCAACGTCCTGACTTTC
j_call: TRBJ2-5; d_call: TRBD1; cdr3_length: 14; v_call: TRBV5-6; clone_size: many; cdr3_aa: CASSLGDSGETQYF; cdr3_nt: TGTGCCAGCAGCTTAGGGGACAGTGGGGAGACCCAGTACTTC
j_call: TRBJ1-2; d_call: -; cdr3_length: 17; v_call: TRBV7-2; clone_size: many; cdr3_aa: CASSLADSLLPNYGYTF; cdr3_nt: TGTGCCAGCAGCTTAGCGGACAGTCTGCTTCCTAACTATGGCTACACCTTC
j_call: TRBJ2-5; d_call: -; cdr3_length: 16; v_call: TRBV5-1; clone_size: many; cdr3_aa: CASSLLGTINQETQYF; cdr3_nt: TGCGCCAGCAGCTTGCTTGGGACAATCAACCAAGAGACCCAGTACTTC
j_call: TRBJ1-1; d_call: -; cdr3_length: 14; v_call: TRBV29-1; clone_size: -; cdr3_aa: CSAEIWGEATEAFF; cdr3_nt: TGCAGCGCAGAGATCTGGGGGGAGGCCACTGAAGCTTTCTTT
j_call: TRBJ1-2; d_call: -; cdr3_length: 12; v_call: TRBV5-1; clone_size: many; cdr3_aa: CASSLRGEGYTF; cdr3_nt: TGCGCCAGCAGCTTGCGTGGGGAGGGCTACACCTTC
j_call: TRBJ2-3; d_call: -; cdr3_length: 21; v_call: TRBV6-2/TRBV6-3; clone_size: many; cdr3_aa: CASSYPIRRVGQTSRTDTQYF; cdr3_nt: TGTGCCAGCAGTTACCCGATTAGGCGGGTCGGGCAAACCTCCCGGACAGATACGCAGTATTTT
j_call: TRBJ2-5; d_call: TRBD2; cdr3_length: 15; v_call: TRBV12-3/TRBV12-4; clone_size: many; cdr3_aa: CASSFGLAGWETQYF; cdr3_nt: TGTGCCAGCAGTTTCGGGCTAGCGGGGTGGGAGACCCAGTACTTC
j_call: TRBJ1-2; d_call: -; cdr3_length: 16; v_call: TRBV19; clone_size: -; cdr3_aa: CASSITTALGGYGYTF; cdr3_nt: TGTGCCAGTAGTATTACGACAGCGCTGGGCGGCTATGGCTACACCTTC
j_call: TRBJ2-5; d_call: -; cdr3_length: 13; v_call: TRBV12-3/TRBV12-4; clone_size: many; cdr3_aa: CASSLGGAETQYF; cdr3_nt: TGTGCCAGCAGTTTAGGGGGGGCCGAGACCCAGTACTTC
j_call: TRBJ1-2; d_call: TRBD1; cdr3_length: 15; v_call: TRBV7-2; clone_size: many; cdr3_aa: CASSLGGQGPRGYTF; cdr3_nt: TGTGCCAGCAGCTTAGGAGGACAGGGGCCGCGGGGCTACACCTTC
j_call: TRBJ2-1; d_call: TRBD2; cdr3_length: 15; v_call: TRBV28; clone_size: -; cdr3_aa: CASGSRLAGDNEQFF; cdr3_nt: TGTGCCAGCGGCTCCCGGCTAGCGGGGGACAATGAGCAGTTCTTC
j_call: TRBJ1-1; d_call: -; cdr3_length: 13; v_call: TRBV5-1; clone_size: many; cdr3_aa: CASSLVQGTEAFF; cdr3_nt: TGCGCCAGCAGCTTGGTTCAGGGCACTGAAGCTTTCTTT
j_call: TRBJ1-2; d_call: -; cdr3_length: 14; v_call: TRBV12-3/TRBV12-4; clone_size: many; cdr3_aa: CASSFVGGTYGYTF; cdr3_nt: TGTGCCAGCAGTTTCGTAGGGGGGACCTATGGCTACACCTTC
j_call: TRBJ2-1; d_call: TRBD2; cdr3_length: 18; v_call: TRBV6-1; clone_size: few; cdr3_aa: CASSTDAGLAASYNEQFF; cdr3_nt: TGTGCCAGCAGTACGGACGCGGGACTAGCGGCCTCCTACAATGAGCAGTTCTTC
j_call: TRBJ2-1; d_call: -; cdr3_length: 12; v_call: TRBV5-1; clone_size: -; cdr3_aa: CASSWTGVEQFF; cdr3_nt: TGCGCCAGCAGCTGGACGGGGGTCGAGCAGTTCTTC
j_call: TRBJ1-4; d_call: -; cdr3_length: 14; v_call: TRBV7-8; clone_size: many; cdr3_aa: CASSHRESNEKLFF; cdr3_nt: TGTGCCAGCAGCCACCGGGAGTCAAATGAAAAACTGTTTTTT